This T cell receptor (beta chain) originates from a study of T cell clones after liver transplantation (dated by TCRdb to about 2019). For the wider study: The samples were obtained from ITN030ST, a randomized trial that attempted immunosuppression withdrawal within 2 years after liver transplantation. Tolerance meant complete immunosuppression withdrawal for at least one year without liver enzymes rising beyond twice the upper limit of normal. The subjects received no induction therapy and were kept on standard immunosuppression until randomization at 12-24 months post-transplant. Third party-reactive TCRbeta sequences from pre-transplant MLRs were also identified as an antigen-independent comparator for donor-reactive sequences. Of the 8 liver transplant recipients making up the studied cohort, 3 were classified as tolerant and 5 as non-tolerant. Three of the eight recipients were HCV-positive; the others were transplanted for non-autoimmune, non-viral indications. After a pre-transplant mixed lymphocyte reaction, TCRbeta sequencing was used to pinpoint donor-reactive T cell clones, which were subsequently tracked in post-transplant blood. Blood samples were taken pre-transplant, pre-randomization before withdrawal, and post-randomization after full withdrawal or failed withdrawal.

Paper-wide results and their limitations: When repertoire turnover was taken into account, detection of donor-reactive sequences was significantly reduced in 7 of 8 subjects for CD4 and in 8 of 8 subjects for CD8. The conclusions were preliminary, being limited by small, heterogeneous patient numbers and by non-standardized post-transplant time points. Low numbers of available donor cells limited the measurable donor-reactive repertoire in two subjects. A significant post-transplant decrease in circulating donor-reactive CD4 TCRbeta sequences was observed in most of the 8 subjects, irrespective of tolerance or HCV status. Because no allograft tissue specimens were available, donor-reactive T cells may have migrated into the graft instead of being deleted. The decline in donor-reactive sequences exceeded the decline in third party-reactive sequences, suggesting partial antigen-specific deletion that was unrelated to withdrawal success.

Using immunoSEQ, frozen genomic DNA was subjected to high-throughput TCRbeta CDR3 sequencing, a process that included PCR amplification, mapping, bias correction and internal controls. As for the original processing: Productive rearrangements were retained, and unique TCRbeta sequences were defined by the CDR3 nucleotide sequence together with the V and J gene. Donor-reactive sequences required at least 5-fold expansion in CFSE-low cells versus unstimulated pre-transplant cells and at least 0.01% frequency. To ensure at least 90% detection power, minimum frequency thresholds were set for each subject based on that subject's lowest-template unstimulated sample. Jensen-Shannon divergence between the top 1000 TCRbeta sequences post-transplant and pre-transplant was used to measure repertoire turnover. Two-sided Fisher's exact tests were used to test for changes in how often donor-reactive sequences were detected. As stored in TCRdb, this immuneACCESS dataset retains in-frame rearrangements with V and J assigned. A fraction of the clones does not appear; measured against another copy, unresolved V genes explain less than half of the discrepancy, and the remainder lacks a known reason. The V and J calls and clone size are taken from that table; D and trimming were inferred from the DNA. For this sample there are some 50,000 clones; roughly 70% appear just once. The ten largest make up approximately 10% of the sample.

V ends up 6 bases short and J 4 bases short, with an unmatched junction base count of 9. Inclusive of the bounding cysteine and phenylalanine, the CDR3 is 15 residues long. Here the CDR3 DNA is all that survives: 45 bases in frame from base 1. From a lookup of the germline V gene, CDR1 and CDR2 are KGHSH and LQKENI. Unstimulated PBMCs, after thawing, were stained for CD3, CD4 and CD8 and then FACS-sorted into CD3+CD4+ and CD3+CD8+ populations. Randomization to immunosuppression withdrawal applied to every one of the 8 studied subjects. The Qiagen DNeasy Blood and Tissue Kit was used for isolation of genomic DNA. This clone was seen more than once but under ten times. Its antigen remains unidentified. No base quality information exists; no much larger clone differs at one position. Other DNA sequences from this sample encode an identical CDR3 as well.

The chain joins TRBV18 to TRBJ1-5; TRBD1 agrees with 7 junctional bases. This clonotype originated in a human patient who received a liver transplant. Some T cells may derive from the graft donor when a transplant has been performed. The sample here was CD4+ T cells from blood, taken at the 22-month timepoint. For the CDR3, the sequence is CASSSGTDLNQPQHF. The sequence in DNA is TGTGCCAGCTCCTCCGGGACAGACTTAAATCAGCCCCAGCATTTT.